This T cell receptor (beta chain) was observed in a study of vaccination and CD4 T cells after COVID-19. Study-wide context: At a median around 100 days (range 35 to 161) after diagnosis, post-COVID samples were drawn.

Treatment in this sample: roughly 10-day PBMC culture with coronavirus spike peptide pools or control peptides (ViraFEST assay). The Oncomine TCR Beta short-read assay generated sequence data from the DNA of cultured CD4+ T cells. TCRdb reprocessed the PCR reads via MiXCR and lists one record per CDR3 protein. The table includes about 11,000 distinct CDR3 sequences, around 26% detected once. This CDR3 has 16 residues. J lost 3 bases, V lost 4 bases, and 7 bases had no gene match. Germline V gene sequence: CDR1 SEHNR, CDR2 FQNEAQ (reference sequence). This clonotype was observed a few times. Its antigen is still unknown.

The clonotype comes from a human donor with COVID-19. The rearrangement uses TRBV7-9 and TRBJ1-4, with TRBD1 identical over 8 bases. Sequencing was done on a sample of cultured CD4+ T cells from blood. This CDR3 is CASSSQTGAPNEKLFF. CDR3 coding DNA: TGTGCCAGCAGCTCTCAGACAGGGGCCCCTAATGAAAAACTGTTTTTT. The whole variable domain, filled in from reference TRBV7-9 and TRBJ1-4, reads DTGVSQNPRHKITKRGQNVTFRCDPISEHNRLYWYRQTLGQGPEFLTYFQNEAQLEKSRLLSDRFSAERPKGSFSTLEIQRTEQGDSAMYLCASSSQTGAPNEKLFFGSGTQLSVL.